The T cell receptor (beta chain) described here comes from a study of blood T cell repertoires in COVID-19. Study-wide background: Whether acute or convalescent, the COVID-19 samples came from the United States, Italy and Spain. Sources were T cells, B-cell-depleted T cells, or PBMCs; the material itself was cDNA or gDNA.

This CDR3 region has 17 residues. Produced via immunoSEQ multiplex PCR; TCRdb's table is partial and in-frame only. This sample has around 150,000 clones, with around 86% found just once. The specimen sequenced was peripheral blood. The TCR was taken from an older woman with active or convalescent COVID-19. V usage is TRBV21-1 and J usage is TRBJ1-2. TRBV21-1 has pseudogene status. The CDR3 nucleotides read TGTGCCAGCGGGGGGGCCTGGGGATTAGCCACTAACTATGGCTACACCTTC. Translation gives CASGGAWGLATNYGYTF.